Sequencing of this T cell receptor (beta chain) was carried out in a study of blood T cell repertoires in COVID-19. Trimming removed 6 bases from V and 2 bases from J, with 20 bases in between. The CDR3 contains 17 residues. Germline CDR1 and CDR2: MDHEN and SYDVKM. The protocol was immunoSEQ multiplex PCR, while the TCRdb copy is restricted to in-frame clones and leaves out a portion. The repertoire consists of approximately 200,000 clones, with 80% to 90% occurring once and the leading ten covering 12%. This receptor was identified in a woman older than 75 with COVID-19, enrolled during active disease. Sample: peripheral blood. This chain links TRBV28 with TRBJ2-1; perhaps TRBD2 as D (6 bases). The DNA of the CDR3 is TGTGCCAGCAGCCACCAACCTGGCGGAGGGCCCTACAATGAGCAGTTCTTC. Translation: CASSHQPGGGPYNEQFF. Variable domain in full (rest from reference TRBV28 and TRBJ2-1): DVKVTQSSRYLVKRTGEKVFLECVQDMDHENMFWYRQDPGLGLRLIYFSYDVKMKEKGDIPEGYSVSREKKERFSLILESASTNQTSMYLCASSHQPGGGPYNEQFFGPGTRLTVL.